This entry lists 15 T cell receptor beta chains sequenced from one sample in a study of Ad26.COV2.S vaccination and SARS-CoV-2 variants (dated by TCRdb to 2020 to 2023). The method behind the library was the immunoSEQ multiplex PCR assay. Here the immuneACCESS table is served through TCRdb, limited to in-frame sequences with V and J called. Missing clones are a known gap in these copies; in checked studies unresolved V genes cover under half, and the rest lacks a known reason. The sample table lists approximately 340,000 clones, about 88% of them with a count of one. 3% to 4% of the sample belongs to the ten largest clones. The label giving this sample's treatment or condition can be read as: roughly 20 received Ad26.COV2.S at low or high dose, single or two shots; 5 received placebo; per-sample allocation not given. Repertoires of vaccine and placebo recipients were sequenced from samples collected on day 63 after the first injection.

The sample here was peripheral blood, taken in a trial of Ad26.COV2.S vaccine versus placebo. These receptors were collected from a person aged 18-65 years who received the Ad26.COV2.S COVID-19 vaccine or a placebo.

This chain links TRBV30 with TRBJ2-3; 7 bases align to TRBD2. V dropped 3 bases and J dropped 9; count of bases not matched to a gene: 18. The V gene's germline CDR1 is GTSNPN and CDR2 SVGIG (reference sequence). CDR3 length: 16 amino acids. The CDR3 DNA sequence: TGTGCCTGGAGCCCTGTGACTGGCGGGAGCGGAGAAACGCAGTATTTT. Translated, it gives CAWSPVTGGSGETQYF.

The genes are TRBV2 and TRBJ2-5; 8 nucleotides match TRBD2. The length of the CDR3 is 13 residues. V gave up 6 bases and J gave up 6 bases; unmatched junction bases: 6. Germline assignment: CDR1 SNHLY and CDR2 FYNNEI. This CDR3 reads CASRGLAPQTQYF. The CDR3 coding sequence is TGTGCCAGCAGAGGACTAGCCCCGCAGACCCAGTACTTC.

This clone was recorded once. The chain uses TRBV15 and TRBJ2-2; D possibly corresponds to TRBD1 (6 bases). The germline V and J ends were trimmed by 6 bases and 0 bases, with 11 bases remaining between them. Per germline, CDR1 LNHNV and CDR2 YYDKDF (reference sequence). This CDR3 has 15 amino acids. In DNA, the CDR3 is TGTGCCACCAGTCAAGACAGGTCGAACACCGGGGAGCTGTTTTTT. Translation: CATSQDRSNTGELFF. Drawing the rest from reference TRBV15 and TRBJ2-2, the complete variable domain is DAMVIQNPRYQVTQFGKPVTLSCSQTLNHNVMYWYQQKSSQAPKLLFHYYDKDFNNEADTPDNFQSRRPNTSFCFLDIRSPGLGDTAMYLCATSQDRSNTGELFFGEGSRLTVL.

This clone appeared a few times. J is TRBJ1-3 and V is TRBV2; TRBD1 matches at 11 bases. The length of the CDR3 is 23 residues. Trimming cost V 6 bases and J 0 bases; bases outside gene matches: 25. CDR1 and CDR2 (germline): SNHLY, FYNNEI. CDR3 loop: CASRVGQGARGDPNWPSGNTIYF. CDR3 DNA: TGTGCCAGCAGGGTTGGACAGGGGGCTAGAGGCGACCCGAATTGGCCCTCTGGAAACACCATATATTTT. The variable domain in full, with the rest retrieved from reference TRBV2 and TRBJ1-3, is EPEVTQTPSHQVTQMGQEVILRCVPISNHLYFYWYRQILGQKVEFLVSFYNNEISEKSEIFDDQFSVERPDGSNFTLKIRSTKLEDSAMYFCASRVGQGARGDPNWPSGNTIYFGEGSWLTVV.

CDR3 in amino acids: CASTEGRTSGGSTDTQYF. CDR3 bases: TGTGCCAGCACCGAGGGCAGGACTAGCGGGGGCTCCACAGATACGCAGTATTTT. V gene TRBV13 combines with J gene TRBJ2-3; TRBD2 agrees at 13 bases. This CDR3 comprises 18 residues. CDR1 PRHDT and CDR2 FYEKMQ come from the germline V gene (reference sequence). J lost 2 bases, V lost 7 bases, and 12 bases had no gene match.

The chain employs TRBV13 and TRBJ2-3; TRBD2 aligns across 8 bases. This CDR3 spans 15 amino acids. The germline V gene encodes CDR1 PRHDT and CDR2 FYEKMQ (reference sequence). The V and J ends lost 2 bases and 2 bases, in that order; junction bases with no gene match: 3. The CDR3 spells CASSLPRGVTDTQYF. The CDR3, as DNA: TGTGCCAGCAGCTTACCGCGGGGGGTCACAGATACGCAGTATTTT.

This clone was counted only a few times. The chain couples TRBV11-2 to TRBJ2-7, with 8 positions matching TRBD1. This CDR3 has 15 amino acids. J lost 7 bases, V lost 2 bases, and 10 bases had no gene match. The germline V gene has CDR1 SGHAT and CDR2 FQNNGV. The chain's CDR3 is CASSLTGTGLGEQYF. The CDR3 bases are TGTGCCAGCAGCTTAACGGGGACAGGACTGGGAGAGCAGTACTTC.

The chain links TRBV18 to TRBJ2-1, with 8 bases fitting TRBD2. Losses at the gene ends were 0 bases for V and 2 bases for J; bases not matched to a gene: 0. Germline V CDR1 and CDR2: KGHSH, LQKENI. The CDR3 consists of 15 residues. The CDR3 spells CASSPPREAYNEQFF. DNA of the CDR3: TGTGCCAGCTCACCACCGCGGGAGGCCTACAATGAGCAGTTCTTC. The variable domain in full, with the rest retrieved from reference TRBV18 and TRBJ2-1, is NAGVMQNPRHLVRRRGQEARLRCSPMKGHSHVYWYRQLPEEGLKFMVYLQKENIIDESGMPKERFSAEFPKEGPSILRIQQVVRGDSAAYFCASSPPREAYNEQFFGPGTRLTVL.

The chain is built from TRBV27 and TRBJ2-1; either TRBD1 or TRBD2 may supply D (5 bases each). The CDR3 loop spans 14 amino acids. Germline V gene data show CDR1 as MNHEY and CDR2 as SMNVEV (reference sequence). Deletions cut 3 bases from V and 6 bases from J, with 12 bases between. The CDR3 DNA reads TGTGCCAGCAGTTTTAGGGGTGCGGGCAATGAGCAGTTCTTC. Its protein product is CASSFRGAGNEQFF.

As DNA, the CDR3 is TGTGCCAACAAAATCCGGGAAGAGACCCAGTACTTC. Its protein is CANKIREETQYF. The V gene is TRBV2, the J gene TRBJ2-5; D gene unclear. CDR1 and CDR2 (germline): SNHLY, FYNNEI. Deletions cut 10 bases from V and 3 bases from J, with 12 bases between. The CDR3 sequence is 12 residues long.

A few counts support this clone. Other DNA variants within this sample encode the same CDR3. The CDR3 is CASSVGTLQPQHF. The CDR3 DNA is TGTGCCAGCAGCGTGGGGACGCTTCAGCCCCAGCATTTT. This chain uses TRBV9 with TRBJ1-5; D is possibly TRBD1 (5 bases). From germline, CDR1 is SGDLS and CDR2 YYNGEE. Trimming removed 2 bases at V and 6 bases at J, with 9 bases between. This CDR3 is 13 amino acids long.

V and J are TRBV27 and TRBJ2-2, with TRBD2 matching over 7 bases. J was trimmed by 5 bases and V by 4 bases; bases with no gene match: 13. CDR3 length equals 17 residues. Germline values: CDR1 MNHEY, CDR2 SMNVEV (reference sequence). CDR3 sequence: CASSSPPGRGLTGELFF. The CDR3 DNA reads TGTGCCAGCAGTTCACCCCCGGGGCGGGGGTTGACCGGGGAGCTGTTTTTT.

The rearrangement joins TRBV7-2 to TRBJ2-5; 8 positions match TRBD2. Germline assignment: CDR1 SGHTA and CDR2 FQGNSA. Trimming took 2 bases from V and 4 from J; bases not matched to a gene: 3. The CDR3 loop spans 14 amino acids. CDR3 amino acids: CASSLSGSAETQYF. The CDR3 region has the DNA TGTGCCAGCAGCTTAAGCGGGAGTGCAGAGACCCAGTACTTC.

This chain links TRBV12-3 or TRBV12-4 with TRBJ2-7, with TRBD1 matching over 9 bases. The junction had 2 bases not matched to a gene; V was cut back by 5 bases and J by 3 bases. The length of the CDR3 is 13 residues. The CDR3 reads CASSRDRVYEQYF. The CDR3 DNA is TGTGCCAGCAGTAGGGACAGGGTCTACGAGCAGTACTTC.

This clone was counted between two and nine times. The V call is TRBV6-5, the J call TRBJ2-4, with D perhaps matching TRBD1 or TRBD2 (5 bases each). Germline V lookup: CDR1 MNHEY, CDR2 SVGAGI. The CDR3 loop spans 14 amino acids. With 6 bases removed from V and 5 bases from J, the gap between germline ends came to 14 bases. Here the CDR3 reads CASSYAMGENIQYF. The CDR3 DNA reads TGTGCCAGCAGCTATGCCATGGGGGAAAACATTCAGTACTTC.